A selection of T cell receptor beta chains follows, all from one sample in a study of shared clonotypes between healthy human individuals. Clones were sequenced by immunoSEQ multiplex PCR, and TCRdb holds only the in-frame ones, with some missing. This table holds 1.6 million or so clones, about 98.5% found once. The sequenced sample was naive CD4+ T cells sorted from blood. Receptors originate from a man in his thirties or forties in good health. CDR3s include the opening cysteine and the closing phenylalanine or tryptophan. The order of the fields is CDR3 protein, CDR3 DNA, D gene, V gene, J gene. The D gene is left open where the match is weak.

CDR3: CASSPRTGLSNQPQHF
DNA: TGTGCCAGCAGCCCAAGAACGGGTCTCAGCAATCAGCCCCAGCATTTT
D: NA
V: TRBV7-2
J: TRBJ1-5

CDR3: CASSLPKLASKQFF
DNA: TGTGCCAGCAGTTTACCGAAACTAGCGAGTAAGCAGTTCTTC
D: TRBD2
V: TRBV27
J: TRBJ2-1

CDR3: CASSEGAGVYGELFF
DNA: TGTGCCAGCAGTGAAGGCGCGGGAGTTTACGGGGAGCTGTTTTTT
D: TRBD2
V: TRBV2
J: TRBJ2-2

CDR3: CASSVEGIFGGELFF
DNA: TGTGCCAGCAGCGTAGAGGGGATATTTGGCGGGGAGCTGTTTTTT
D: NA
V: TRBV9
J: TRBJ2-2

CDR3: CARSLGPETGEQYF
DNA: TGTGCCAGAAGCTTGGGACCAGAGACCGGAGAGCAGTACTTC
D: NA
V: TRBV5-3
J: TRBJ2-7

CDR3: CASTRELGQPQHF
DNA: TGTGCCAGTACCCGAGAGTTAGGTCAGCCCCAGCATTTT
D: NA
V: TRBV19
J: TRBJ1-5

CDR3: CASSSRQGMNTEAFF
DNA: TGTGCCAGTAGTTCAAGACAGGGAATGAACACTGAAGCTTTCTTT
D: TRBD1
V: TRBV19
J: TRBJ1-1

CDR3: CASRLHLHVNYGYTF
DNA: TGTGCCAGCAGGCTCCACCTACACGTTAACTATGGCTACACCTTC
D: NA
V: TRBV5-5
J: TRBJ1-2

CDR3: CASSRRRSGEQYF
DNA: TGTGCCAGCAGCCGGCGGAGATCGGGCGAGCAGTACTTC
D: NA
V: TRBV6-5
J: TRBJ2-7

CDR3: CSAGQLDTQYF
DNA: TGCAGTGCCGGCCAATTGGATACGCAGTATTTT
D: NA
V: TRBV20-1
J: TRBJ2-3

CDR3: CASSVSSGSGYNEQFF
DNA: TGTGCCAGCAGCGTCTCAAGCGGGAGTGGCTACAATGAGCAGTTCTTC
D: TRBD2
V: TRBV9
J: TRBJ2-1

CDR3: CASSHPGQGTDTQYF
DNA: TGTGCCAGCAGCCACCCGGGACAGGGGACAGATACGCAGTATTTT
D: TRBD1
V: TRBV4-2
J: TRBJ2-3